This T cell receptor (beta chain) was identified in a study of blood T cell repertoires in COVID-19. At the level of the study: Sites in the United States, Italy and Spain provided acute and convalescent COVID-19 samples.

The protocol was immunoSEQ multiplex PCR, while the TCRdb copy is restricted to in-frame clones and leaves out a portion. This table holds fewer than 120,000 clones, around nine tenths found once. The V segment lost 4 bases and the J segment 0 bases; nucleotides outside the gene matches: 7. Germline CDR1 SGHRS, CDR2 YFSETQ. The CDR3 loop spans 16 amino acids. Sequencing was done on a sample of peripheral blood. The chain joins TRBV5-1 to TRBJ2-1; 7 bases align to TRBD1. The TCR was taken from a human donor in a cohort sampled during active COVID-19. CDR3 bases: TGCGCCAGCAGCCGAACAGGGGCTAGCTCCTACAATGAGCAGTTCTTC. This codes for CASSRTGASSYNEQFF.